This paragraph covers one TCR beta chain sequence. The germline V gene encodes CDR1 MNHEY and CDR2 SVGAGI. Trimming removed 6 bases at V and 8 bases at J, with 13 bases between. The CDR3 is made up of 13 amino acids. TCRdb keeps only in-frame clones here, not all; method: immunoSEQ multiplex PCR. The data contain under 200,000 clones, roughly 89% of them singletons. This entry belongs to a study of control samples from healthy donors and cancer patients. This TCR came from a woman aged 25-40 years in good health. The chain is built from TRBV6-5 and TRBJ1-4, with a tentative D call TRBD1 (6 bases). Sequencing was performed on blood. CDR3 coding DNA: TGTGCCAGCAGACACCCCGGGACAGAAAAACTGTTTTTT. Translated: CASRHPGTEKLFF.